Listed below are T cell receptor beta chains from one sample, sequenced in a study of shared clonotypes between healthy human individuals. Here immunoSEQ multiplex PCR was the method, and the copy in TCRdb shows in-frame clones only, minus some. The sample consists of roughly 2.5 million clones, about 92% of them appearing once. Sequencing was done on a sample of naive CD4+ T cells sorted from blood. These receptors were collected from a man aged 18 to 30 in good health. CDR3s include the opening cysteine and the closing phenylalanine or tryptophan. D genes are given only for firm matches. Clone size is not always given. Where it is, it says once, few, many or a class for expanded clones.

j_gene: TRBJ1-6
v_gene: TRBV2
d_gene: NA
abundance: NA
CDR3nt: TGTGCCAGCCGAAGGACAGAGGCCAAGTTTAATTCACCCCTCCACTTT
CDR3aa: CASRRTEAKFNSPLHF

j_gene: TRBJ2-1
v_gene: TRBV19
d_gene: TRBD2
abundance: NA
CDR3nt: TGTGCCAGTACCGCTAGCGGGGGGGCCTTGTTAAATGAGCAGTTCTTC
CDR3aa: CASTASGGALLNEQFF

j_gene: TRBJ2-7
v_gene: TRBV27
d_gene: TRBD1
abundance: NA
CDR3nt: TGTGCCAGCAGTTTCGTGGACAGGGTCTCCTACGAGCAGTACTTC
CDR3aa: CASSFVDRVSYEQYF

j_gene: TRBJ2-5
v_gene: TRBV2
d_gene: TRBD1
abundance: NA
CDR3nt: TGTGCCAGCAGTGTGGGACAGGGTTTAGAGACCCAGTACTTC
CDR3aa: CASSVGQGLETQYF

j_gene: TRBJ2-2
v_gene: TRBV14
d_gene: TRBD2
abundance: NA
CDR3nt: TGTGCCAGCAGCCATCCAGCGGGAGCGAACACCGGGGAGCTGTTTTTT
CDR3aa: CASSHPAGANTGELFF

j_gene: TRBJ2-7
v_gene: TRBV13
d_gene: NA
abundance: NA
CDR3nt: TGTGCCAGCAGCCATTCCGGGGGTCCAACCTACGAGCAGTACTTC
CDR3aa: CASSHSGGPTYEQYF

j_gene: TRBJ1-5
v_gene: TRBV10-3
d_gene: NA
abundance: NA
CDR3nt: TGTGCCACCGCAGGGAGCAATCAGCCCCAGCATTTT
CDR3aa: CATAGSNQPQHF

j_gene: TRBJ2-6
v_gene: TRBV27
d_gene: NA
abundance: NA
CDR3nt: TGTGCCAGCAGGACTACCTCTGGGGCCAACGTCCTGACTTTC
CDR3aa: CASRTTSGANVLTF

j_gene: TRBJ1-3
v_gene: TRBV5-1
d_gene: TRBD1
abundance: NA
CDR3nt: TGCGCCAGCAGCCGGACAGGCCGGGAGGACAACACCATATATTTT
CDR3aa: CASSRTGREDNTIYF

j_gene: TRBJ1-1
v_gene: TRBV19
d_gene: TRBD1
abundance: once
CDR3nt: TGTGCCAGTCGACGGGACAGGGCACACGGGACTGAAGCTTTCTTT
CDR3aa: CASRRDRAHGTEAFF